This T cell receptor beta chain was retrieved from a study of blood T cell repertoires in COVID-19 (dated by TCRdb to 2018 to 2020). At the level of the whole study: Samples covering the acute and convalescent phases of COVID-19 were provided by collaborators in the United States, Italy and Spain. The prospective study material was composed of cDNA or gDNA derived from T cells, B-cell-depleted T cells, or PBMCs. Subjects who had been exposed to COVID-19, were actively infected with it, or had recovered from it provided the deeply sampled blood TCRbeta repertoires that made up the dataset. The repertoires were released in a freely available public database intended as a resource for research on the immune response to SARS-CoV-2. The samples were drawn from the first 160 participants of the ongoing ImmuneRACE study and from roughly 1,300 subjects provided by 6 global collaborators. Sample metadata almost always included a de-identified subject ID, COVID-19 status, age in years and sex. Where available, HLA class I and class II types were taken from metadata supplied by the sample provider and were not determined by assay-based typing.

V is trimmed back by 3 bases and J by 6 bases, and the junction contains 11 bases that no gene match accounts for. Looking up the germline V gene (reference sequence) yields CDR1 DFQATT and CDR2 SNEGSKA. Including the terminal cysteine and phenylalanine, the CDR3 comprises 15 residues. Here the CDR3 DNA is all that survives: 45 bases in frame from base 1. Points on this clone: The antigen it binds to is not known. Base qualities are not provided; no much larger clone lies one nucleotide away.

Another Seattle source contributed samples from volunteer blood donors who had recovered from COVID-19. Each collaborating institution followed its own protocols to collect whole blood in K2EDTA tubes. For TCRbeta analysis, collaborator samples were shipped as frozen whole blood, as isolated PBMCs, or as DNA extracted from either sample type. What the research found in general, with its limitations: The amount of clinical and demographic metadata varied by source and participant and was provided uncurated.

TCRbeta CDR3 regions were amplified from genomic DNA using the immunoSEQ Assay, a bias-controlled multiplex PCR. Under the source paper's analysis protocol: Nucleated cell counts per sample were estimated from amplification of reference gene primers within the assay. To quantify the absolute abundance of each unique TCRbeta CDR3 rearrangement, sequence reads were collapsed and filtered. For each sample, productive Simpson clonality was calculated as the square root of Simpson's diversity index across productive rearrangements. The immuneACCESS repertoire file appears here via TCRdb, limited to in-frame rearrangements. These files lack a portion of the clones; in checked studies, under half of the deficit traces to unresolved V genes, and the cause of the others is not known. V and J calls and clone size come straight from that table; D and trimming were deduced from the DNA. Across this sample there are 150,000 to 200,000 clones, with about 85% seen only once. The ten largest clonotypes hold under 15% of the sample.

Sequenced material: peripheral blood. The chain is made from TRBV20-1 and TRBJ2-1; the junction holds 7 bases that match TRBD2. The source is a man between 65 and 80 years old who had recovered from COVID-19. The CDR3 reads CSASVSSSGGNEQFF. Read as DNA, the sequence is TGCAGTGCTAGTGTGTCGTCTAGCGGCGGCAATGAGCAGTTCTTC.